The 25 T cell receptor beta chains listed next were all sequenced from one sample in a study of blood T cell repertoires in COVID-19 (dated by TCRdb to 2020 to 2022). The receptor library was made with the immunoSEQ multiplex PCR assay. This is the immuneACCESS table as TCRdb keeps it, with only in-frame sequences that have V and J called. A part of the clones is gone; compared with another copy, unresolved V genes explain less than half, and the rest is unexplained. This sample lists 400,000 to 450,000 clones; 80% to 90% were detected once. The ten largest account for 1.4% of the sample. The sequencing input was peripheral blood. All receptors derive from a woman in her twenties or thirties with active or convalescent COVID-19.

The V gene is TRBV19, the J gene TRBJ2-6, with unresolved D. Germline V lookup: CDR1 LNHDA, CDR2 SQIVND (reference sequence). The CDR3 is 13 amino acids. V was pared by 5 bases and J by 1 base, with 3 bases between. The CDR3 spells CASSQSGANVLTF. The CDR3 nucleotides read TGTGCCAGTAGTCAGTCTGGGGCCAACGTCCTGACTTTC.

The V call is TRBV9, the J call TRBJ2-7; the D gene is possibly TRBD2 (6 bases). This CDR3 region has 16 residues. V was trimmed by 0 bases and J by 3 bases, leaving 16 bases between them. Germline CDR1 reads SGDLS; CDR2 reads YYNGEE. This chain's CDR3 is CASSVVGGVPVYEQYF. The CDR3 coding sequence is TGTGCCAGCAGCGTAGTCGGAGGGGTACCTGTCTACGAGCAGTACTTC.

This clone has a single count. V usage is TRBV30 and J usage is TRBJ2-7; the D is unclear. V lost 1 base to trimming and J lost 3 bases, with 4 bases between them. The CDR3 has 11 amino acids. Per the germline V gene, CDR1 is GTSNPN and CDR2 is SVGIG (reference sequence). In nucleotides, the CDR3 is TGTGCCTGGAGTGCAATCTACGAGCAGTACTTC. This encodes CAWSAIYEQYF.

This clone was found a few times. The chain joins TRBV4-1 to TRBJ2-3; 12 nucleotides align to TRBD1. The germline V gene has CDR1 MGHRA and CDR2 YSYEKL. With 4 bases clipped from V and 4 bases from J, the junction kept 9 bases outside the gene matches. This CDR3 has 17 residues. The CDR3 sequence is CASSPSAGTGGADTQYF. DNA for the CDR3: TGCGCCAGCAGCCCAAGCGCCGGGACAGGGGGCGCAGATACGCAGTATTTT.

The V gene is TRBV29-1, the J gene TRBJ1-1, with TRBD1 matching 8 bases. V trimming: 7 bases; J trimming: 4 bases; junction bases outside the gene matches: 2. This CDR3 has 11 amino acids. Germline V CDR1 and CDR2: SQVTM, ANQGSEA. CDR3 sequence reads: CSATGGTEAFF. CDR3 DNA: TGCAGCGCCACAGGGGGCACTGAAGCTTTCTTT.

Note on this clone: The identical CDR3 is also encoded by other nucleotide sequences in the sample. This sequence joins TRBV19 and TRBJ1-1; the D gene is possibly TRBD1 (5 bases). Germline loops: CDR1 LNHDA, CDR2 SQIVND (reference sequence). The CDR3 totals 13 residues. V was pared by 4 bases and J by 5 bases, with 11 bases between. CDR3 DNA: TGTGCCAGTAGTACGGGCGGGGGGACTGAAGCTTTCTTT. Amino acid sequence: CASSTGGGTEAFF.

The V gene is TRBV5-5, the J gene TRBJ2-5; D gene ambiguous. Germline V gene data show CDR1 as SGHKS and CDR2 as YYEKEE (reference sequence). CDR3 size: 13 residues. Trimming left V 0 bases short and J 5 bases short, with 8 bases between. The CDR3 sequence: CASSLVGWETQYF. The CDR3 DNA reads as TGTGCCAGCAGCTTGGTGGGCTGGGAGACCCAGTACTTC.

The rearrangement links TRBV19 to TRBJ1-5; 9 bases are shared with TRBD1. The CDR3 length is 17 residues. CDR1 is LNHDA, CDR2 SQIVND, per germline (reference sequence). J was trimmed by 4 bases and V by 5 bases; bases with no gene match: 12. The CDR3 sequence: CASSELSGTGSNQPQHF. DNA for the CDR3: TGTGCCAGTAGTGAACTCTCCGGGACAGGGAGTAATCAGCCCCAGCATTTT.

DNA for the CDR3: TGTGCCAGCAGTCCCCCTCAGGGGAACGAGCAGTACTTC. This gives the protein CASSPPQGNEQYF. This chain connects TRBV28 to TRBJ2-7; maybe TRBD1 (6 bases). The CDR3 runs 13 residues. Trimming pared 5 bases from V and 5 bases from J, leaving 13 bases between. Germline CDR1 is MDHEN and CDR2 is SYDVKM.

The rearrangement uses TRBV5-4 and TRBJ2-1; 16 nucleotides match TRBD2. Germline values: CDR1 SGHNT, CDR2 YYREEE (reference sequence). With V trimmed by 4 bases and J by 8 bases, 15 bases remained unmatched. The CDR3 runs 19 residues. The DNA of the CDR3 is TGTGCCAGCAGCCGCCCGGGACTAGCGGGGGGGCGTGCGGTCGATGAGCAGTTCTTC. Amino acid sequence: CASSRPGLAGGRAVDEQFF.

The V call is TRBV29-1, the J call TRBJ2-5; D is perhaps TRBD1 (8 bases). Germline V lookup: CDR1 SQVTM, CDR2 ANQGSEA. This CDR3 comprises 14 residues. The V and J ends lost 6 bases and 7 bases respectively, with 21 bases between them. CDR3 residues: CSVFGTTGEGTQYF. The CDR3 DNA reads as TGCAGCGTCTTTGGAACGACAGGGGAGGGGACCCAGTACTTC.

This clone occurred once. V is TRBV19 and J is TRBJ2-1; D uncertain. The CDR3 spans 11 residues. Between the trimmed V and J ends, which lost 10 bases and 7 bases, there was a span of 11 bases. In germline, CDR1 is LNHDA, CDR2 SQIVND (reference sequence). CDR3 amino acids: CATLAWNEQFF. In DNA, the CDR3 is TGTGCCACCCTCGCGTGGAATGAGCAGTTCTTC.

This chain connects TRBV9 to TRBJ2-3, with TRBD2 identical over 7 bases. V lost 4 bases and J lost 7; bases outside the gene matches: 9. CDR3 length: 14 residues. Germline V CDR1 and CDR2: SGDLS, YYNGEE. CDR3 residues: CASSPRTSLNTQYF. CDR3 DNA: TGTGCCAGCAGCCCCCGGACTAGTTTAAATACGCAGTATTTT.

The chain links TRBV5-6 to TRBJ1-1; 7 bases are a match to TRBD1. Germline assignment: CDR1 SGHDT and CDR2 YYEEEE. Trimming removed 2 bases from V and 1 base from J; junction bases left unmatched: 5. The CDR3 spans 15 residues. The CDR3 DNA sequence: TGTGCCAGCAGCTTTCCGGGACAGTCGAACACTGAAGCTTTCTTT. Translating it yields CASSFPGQSNTEAFF.

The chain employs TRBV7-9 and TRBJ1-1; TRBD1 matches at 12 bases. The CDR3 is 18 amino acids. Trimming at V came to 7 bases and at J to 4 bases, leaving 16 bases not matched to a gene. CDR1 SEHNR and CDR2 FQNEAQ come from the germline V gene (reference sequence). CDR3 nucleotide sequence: TGTGCCAGCACCAGGGGGACAGGGGGCGCACGGGGTACCACTGAAGCTTTCTTT. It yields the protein CASTRGTGGARGTTEAFF.

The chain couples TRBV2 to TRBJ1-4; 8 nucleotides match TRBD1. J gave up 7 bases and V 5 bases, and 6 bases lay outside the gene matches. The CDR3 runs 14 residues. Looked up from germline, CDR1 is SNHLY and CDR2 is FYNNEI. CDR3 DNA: TGTGCCAGCAGTCCTAGGACAGGGACTGAAAAACTGTTTTTT. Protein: CASSPRTGTEKLFF. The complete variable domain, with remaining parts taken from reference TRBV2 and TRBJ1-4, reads EPEVTQTPSHQVTQMGQEVILRCVPISNHLYFYWYRQILGQKVEFLVSFYNNEISEKSEIFDDQFSVERPDGSNFTLKIRSTKLEDSAMYFCASSPRTGTEKLFFGSGTQLSVL.

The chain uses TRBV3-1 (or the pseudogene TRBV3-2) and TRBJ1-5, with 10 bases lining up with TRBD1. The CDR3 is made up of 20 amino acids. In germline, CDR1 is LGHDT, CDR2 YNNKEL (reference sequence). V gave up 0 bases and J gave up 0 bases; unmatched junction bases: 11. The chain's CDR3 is CASSQDYPGQGLGSNQPQHF. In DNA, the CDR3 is TGTGCCAGCAGCCAAGATTACCCGGGACAGGGGTTAGGTAGCAATCAGCCCCAGCATTTT.

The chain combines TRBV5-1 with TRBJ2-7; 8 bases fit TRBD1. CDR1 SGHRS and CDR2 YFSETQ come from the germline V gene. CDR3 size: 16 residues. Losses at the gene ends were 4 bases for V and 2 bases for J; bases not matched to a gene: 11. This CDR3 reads CASSPPFGTGTYEQYF. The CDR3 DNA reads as TGCGCCAGCAGCCCTCCTTTTGGGACAGGTACCTACGAGCAGTACTTC. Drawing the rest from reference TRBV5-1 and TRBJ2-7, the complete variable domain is KAGVTQTPRYLIKTRGQQVTLSCSPISGHRSVSWYQQTPGQGLQFLFEYFSETQRNKGNFPGRFSGRQFSNSRSEMNVSTLELGDSALYLCASSPPFGTGTYEQYFGPGTRLTVT.

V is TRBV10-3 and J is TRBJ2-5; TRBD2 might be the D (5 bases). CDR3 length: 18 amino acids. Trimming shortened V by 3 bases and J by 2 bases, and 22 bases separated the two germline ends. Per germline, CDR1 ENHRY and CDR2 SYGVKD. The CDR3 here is CAISERGQADGSQETQYF. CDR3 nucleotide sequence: TGTGCCATCAGTGAACGAGGGCAGGCCGATGGGTCACAAGAGACCCAGTACTTC.

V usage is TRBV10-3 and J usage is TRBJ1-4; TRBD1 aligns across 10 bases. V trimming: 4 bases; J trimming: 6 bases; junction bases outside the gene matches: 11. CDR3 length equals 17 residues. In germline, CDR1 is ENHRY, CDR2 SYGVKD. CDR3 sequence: CAISATLPGTGDEKLFF. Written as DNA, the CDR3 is TGTGCCATCAGTGCCACACTCCCCGGGACAGGGGATGAAAAACTGTTTTTT.

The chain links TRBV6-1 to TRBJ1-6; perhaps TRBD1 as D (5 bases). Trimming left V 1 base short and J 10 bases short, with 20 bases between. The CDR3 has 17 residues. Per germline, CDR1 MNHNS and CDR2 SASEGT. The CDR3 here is CASSEESQGGRNSPLHF. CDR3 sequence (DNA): TGTGCCAGCAGTGAAGAAAGCCAGGGAGGGCGGAACTCACCCCTCCACTTT.

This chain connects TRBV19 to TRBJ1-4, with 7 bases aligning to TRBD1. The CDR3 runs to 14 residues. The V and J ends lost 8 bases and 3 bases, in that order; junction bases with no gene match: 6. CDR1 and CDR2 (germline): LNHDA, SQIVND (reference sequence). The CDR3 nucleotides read TGTGCCAGTTGCGACAGGGAGTCTAATGAAAAACTGTTTTTT. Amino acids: CASCDRESNEKLFF. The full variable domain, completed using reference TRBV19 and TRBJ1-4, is DGGITQSPKYLFRKEGQNVTLSCEQNLNHDAMYWYRQDPGQGLRLIYYSQIVNDFQKGDIAEGYSVSREKKESFPLTVTSAQKNPTAFYLCASCDRESNEKLFFGSGTQLSVL.

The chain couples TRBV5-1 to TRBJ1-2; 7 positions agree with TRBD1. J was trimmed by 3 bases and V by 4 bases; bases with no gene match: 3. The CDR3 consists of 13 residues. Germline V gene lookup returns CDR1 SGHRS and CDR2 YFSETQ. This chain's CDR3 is CASSIGQDYGYTF. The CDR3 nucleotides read TGCGCCAGCAGCATCGGACAGGACTATGGCTACACCTTC.

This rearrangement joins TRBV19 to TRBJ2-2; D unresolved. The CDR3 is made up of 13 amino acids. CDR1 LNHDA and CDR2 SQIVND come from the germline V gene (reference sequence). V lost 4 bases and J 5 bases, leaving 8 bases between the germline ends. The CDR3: CASSRLLTGELFF. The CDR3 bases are TGTGCCAGTAGTAGACTTTTAACCGGGGAGCTGTTTTTT.

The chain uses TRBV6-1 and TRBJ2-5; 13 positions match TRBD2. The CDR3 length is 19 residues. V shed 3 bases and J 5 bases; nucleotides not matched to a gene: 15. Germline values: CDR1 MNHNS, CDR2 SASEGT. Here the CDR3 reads CASSEGGTSGVLRGETQYF. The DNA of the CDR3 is TGTGCCAGCAGTGAGGGCGGGACTAGCGGGGTTCTTCGGGGGGAGACCCAGTACTTC.